The 16 T cell receptor beta chains presented below share a single source sample, sequenced in a study of T cells in Graves' hyperthyroidism and ophthalmopathy. There were TCR beta CDR3 regions amplified from RNA transcripts. The HTBI primer set was used in a first-round RT-PCR of the TCR CDR3. MiXCR, applied by TCRdb to the multiplex PCR reads, yields one record per CDR3 protein. The sample yields under 350,000 distinct CDR3 sequences, about 15% seen once. The sequenced sample consisted of blood. All receptors come from an older woman with Graves' ophthalmopathy.

On this clonotype: One end of the junction varies from germline; a read error may be responsible. The chain combines TRBV18 with TRBJ2-1; D may be TRBD2 (6 bases). The CDR3 consists of 16 residues. CDR1 and CDR2 from the germline V gene are KGHSH and LQKENI. The CDR3 coding sequence is TGTGCCAGCTCACCCCCCCTCGCGGGAAGTGACAATGAGCAGCTCTTC. This sequence encodes CASSPPLAGSDNEQLF.

This clonotype was detected ten times or more. The chain recombines TRBV3-1 with TRBJ2-7, with 12 bases identical to TRBD1. J lost 6 bases, V lost 7 bases, and 7 bases had no gene match. CDR3 size: 14 residues. Germline CDR1 and CDR2: LGHDT and YNNKEL (reference sequence). This chain's CDR3 is CASTTGTGGGEQYF. CDR3 nucleotides: TGTGCCAGCACCACCGGGACAGGGGGCGGCGAGCAGTACTTC.

Only a few counts were recorded for this clonotype. The chain uses TRBV19 and TRBJ2-7; TRBD1 or TRBD2 may be the D gene (6 bases each). Germline V lookup: CDR1 LNHDA, CDR2 SQIVND (reference sequence). Trimming removed 6 bases at V and 5 bases at J, with 23 bases between. The CDR3 runs 16 residues. CDR3 bases: TGTGCCAGTAGGCCCTCCGGAGGGCAGGGGCCCAACGAGCAGTACTTC. Translation gives CASRPSGGQGPNEQYF.

V gene TRBV5-1 combines with J gene TRBJ2-7; D is unclear. The V end was cut by 5 bases, the J end by 2 bases, with 14 bases between. The CDR3 consists of 14 residues. Germline CDR1 reads SGHRS; CDR2 reads YFSETQ. The CDR3, as DNA: TGCGCCAGCAGACCTACGGACGTACCCTACGAGCAGTACTTC. Translated: CASRPTDVPYEQYF. The full variable domain, in which reference TRBV5-1 and TRBJ2-7 provide the parts outside the CDR3, is KAGVTQTPRYLIKTRGQQVTLSCSPISGHRSVSWYQQTPGQGLQFLFEYFSETQRNKGNFPGRFSGRQFSNSRSEMNVSTLELGDSALYLCASRPTDVPYEQYFGPGTRLTVT.

V is TRBV7-2 and J is TRBJ2-5, with TRBD2 matching 7 bases. The J segment lost 6 bases and the V segment lost 5 bases, leaving 9 bases of the junction unmatched. Germline lookup yields CDR1 SGHTA and CDR2 FQGNSA. The CDR3 covers 14 residues. CDR3 loop: CASSPQGGGQTQYF. The CDR3, as DNA: TGTGCCAGCAGCCCCCAGGGCGGGGGACAGACCCAGTACTTC.

The chain couples TRBV7-9 to TRBJ1-1; 8 bases map to TRBD1. Per the germline V gene, CDR1 is SEHNR and CDR2 is FQNEAQ (reference sequence). J was trimmed by 1 base and V by 4 bases; bases with no gene match: 2. The CDR3 contains 14 residues. As DNA, the CDR3 is TGTGCCAGCAGCTCGACAGGGGAGAACACTGAAGCTTTCTTT. This encodes CASSSTGENTEAFF.

This clonotype was counted a few times. The chain joins TRBV19 to TRBJ2-7; TRBD2 is a possible D gene (5 bases). Germline CDR1 reads LNHDA; CDR2 reads SQIVND (reference sequence). This CDR3 comprises 13 residues. V dropped 3 bases and J dropped 6 bases, with 12 bases sitting between them. In nucleotides, the CDR3 is TGTGCCAGTAGTATTCGGGGATCGGTCGAGCAGTACTTC. Translated, it gives CASSIRGSVEQYF.

This clonotype was observed a handful of times. This chain connects TRBV29-1 to TRBJ2-3, with D possibly being TRBD1 or TRBD2 (6 bases each). Trimming stripped 3 bases from V and 6 bases from J, with 16 bases between. Germline assignment: CDR1 SQVTM and CDR2 ANQGSEA. The CDR3 totals 14 residues. Here the CDR3 reads CSVDRRGLGDTQYF. Written as DNA, the CDR3 is TGCAGCGTTGATCGTCGGGGGCTGGGCGATACGCAGTATTTT.

J is TRBJ1-4 and V is TRBV7-2; tentative D call: TRBD1 (6 bases). Trimming removed 4 bases at V and 2 bases at J, with 14 bases between. The CDR3 consists of 16 residues. Germline CDR1 SGHTA, CDR2 FQGNSA. CDR3 residues: CASSSLGAGTNEKLFF. CDR3 sequence (DNA): TGTGCCAGCAGCTCACTGGGGGCCGGTACTAATGAAAAACTGTTTTTT.

Many counts were recorded for this clonotype. The V gene is TRBV12-3 or TRBV12-4, the J gene TRBJ1-1, with TRBD1 matching 8 bases. V was clipped by 6 bases and J by 7 bases; unmatched bases: 7. This CDR3 has 13 residues. CDR3: CASRHQGADEAFF. Here the CDR3 DNA reads TGTGCCAGCAGACACCAGGGGGCCGATGAAGCTTTCTTT.

This clonotype has ten or more counts. CDR3 sequence reads: CAIRQDSNSPLHF. The CDR3 nucleotides read TGTGCCATCAGGCAGGACAGCAATTCACCCCTCCACTTT. The rearrangement uses TRBV10-3 and TRBJ1-6; TRBD1 might be the D (6 bases). Germline CDR1 is ENHRY and CDR2 is SYGVKD. Trimming stripped 6 bases from V and 7 bases from J, with 10 bases between. The CDR3 spans 13 residues.

This clonotype has only a few counts. The chain uses TRBV4-1 and TRBJ1-2, with 12 bases identical to TRBD1. Per germline, CDR1 MGHRA and CDR2 YSYEKL. This CDR3 is 15 amino acids long. J was trimmed by 8 bases and V by 1 base; bases with no gene match: 5. In DNA form, the CDR3 reads TGCGCCAGCAGCCAAGCGGGACAGGGGGCGAGAGGCTACACCTTC. This encodes CASSQAGQGARGYTF.

This clonotype was detected ten times or more. The chain recombines TRBV28 with TRBJ1-5; TRBD1 aligns across 8 bases. The CDR3 extends over 15 amino acids. CDR1 and CDR2 from the germline V gene are MDHEN and SYDVKM. V lost 6 bases and J lost 6; bases outside the gene matches: 10. The CDR3 protein is CASRPSGGEGQPQHF. The CDR3 nucleotides are TGTGCCAGCAGACCATCAGGGGGCGAAGGTCAGCCCCAGCATTTT.

This clonotype showed up many times. The gene calls are TRBV30 and TRBJ2-5, with a possible D match to TRBD2 (5 bases). This CDR3 is built from 12 residues. Trimming removed 0 bases from V and 4 bases from J, with 6 bases in between. CDR1 GTSNPN and CDR2 SVGIG come from the germline V gene (reference sequence). Here the CDR3 reads CAWSVRGETQYF. The CDR3 bases are TGTGCCTGGAGTGTACGGGGAGAGACCCAGTACTTC.

Concerning this clonotype: Given a much more abundant clone one base away, this may be a read error. The chain carries TRBV6-1 and TRBJ2-3; unclear D gene. This CDR3 has 16 residues. The germline V gene encodes CDR1 MNHNS and CDR2 SASEGT. The V end lost 5 bases, the J end lost 0 bases, and 15 bases lay between the germline ends. The CDR3 nucleotides are TGTGCCAGCAGTATCCGGCAGAGAGGTAGCACAGATACGCAGTATTTT. As protein: CASSIRQRGSTDTQYF.

Concerning this clonotype itself: Possible read error: a much larger clone is one base away. J is TRBJ1-2 and V is TRBV14; no definite D call. In germline, CDR1 is SGHDN, CDR2 FVKESK. The length of the CDR3 is 14 residues. CDR3 coding DNA: TGTGCCAGCAGCCAAGGCAGTCCCAACTATGGCCACACCTTC. Translated, it gives CASSQGSPNYGHTF.